The 32 T cell receptor beta chains listed next were all sequenced from one sample in a study of monozygotic twins with inflammatory bowel disease. After re-calling the 5' RACE reads, TCRdb lists one entry per CDR3 protein, DNA absent. The sample shows about 440,000 distinct CDR3 sequences, and more than 2% sits with its ten largest clones. Sequencing used blood. The receptors here all came from a human donor with ulcerative colitis or Crohn's disease, or a healthy co-twin of an affected twin (not recorded which).

This chain uses TRBV25-1 with TRBJ1-5; TCRdb proposes TRBD1, but this gene call is untestable without DNA. Germline values: CDR1 MGHDK, CDR2 SYGVNS. This CDR3 contains 14 residues. The CDR3 here is CASSDSGAIKPQHF.

The chain employs TRBV27 and TRBJ2-5; TCRdb names TRBD1, which stays unverified in the absence of DNA. This CDR3 is built from 15 residues. CDR1 and CDR2 (germline): MNHEY, SMNVEV (reference sequence). The CDR3 spells CASSSLGVGKVTQYF.

The chain carries TRBV5-1 and TRBJ1-5. Germline CDR1 reads SGHRS; CDR2 reads YFSETQ. The CDR3 length is 14 residues. This CDR3 reads CASSLEGRNQPQHF.

Here the CDR3 reads CASSPAGLTNYGYTF. This rearrangement joins TRBV18 to TRBJ1-2; TCRdb's assignment of TRBD1 cannot be checked, as there is no DNA. CDR3 length equals 15 residues. Per the germline V gene, CDR1 is KGHSH and CDR2 is LQKENI.

The gene calls are TRBV7-2 and TRBJ1-4; TCRdb returns TRBD1, unconfirmable since there is no DNA. The CDR3 runs to 14 residues. Per the germline V gene, CDR1 is SGHTA and CDR2 is FQGNSA. Here the CDR3 reads CASSLMGELEKLFF.

This chain uses TRBV6-1 with TRBJ1-1; the TCRdb D gene call, TRBD1, has no DNA to confirm it. The CDR3 covers 15 residues. Germline V gives CDR1 MNHNS, CDR2 SASEGT. CDR3 loop: CASSPDRVRNTEALF.

The V call is TRBV7-9, the J call TRBJ1-3; TCRdb indicates TRBD1, and absent DNA this call remains unverified. The CDR3 has 15 amino acids. The germline V gene encodes CDR1 SEHNR and CDR2 FQNEAQ (reference sequence). This chain's CDR3 is CASSSRAHPGNTIYF.

This chain joins TRBV28 and TRBJ2-7; absent DNA, TCRdb's TRBD1 call cannot be checked. The V gene's germline CDR1 is MDHEN and CDR2 SYDVKM. The CDR3 runs to 15 residues. The CDR3 protein is CASRPGQGRSYEQYF.

This sequence joins TRBV7-8 and TRBJ2-7; TCRdb's D call, TRBD1, is unchecked because there is no DNA. Germline values: CDR1 SGHVS, CDR2 FQNEAQ. The CDR3 is 12 residues long. The CDR3: CASSPRPTGEYF. The complete variable domain, with remaining parts taken from reference TRBV7-8 and TRBJ2-7, reads GAGVSQSPRYKVAKRGQDVALRCDPISGHVSLFWYQQALGQGPEFLTYFQNEAQLDKSGLPSDRFFAERPEGSVSTLKIQRTQQEDSAVYLCASSPRPTGEYFGPGTRLTVT.

This chain links TRBV10-3 with TRBJ2-1; the D gene TCRdb calls, TRBD2, cannot be checked with no DNA. The CDR3 extends over 17 amino acids. In germline, CDR1 is ENHRY, CDR2 SYGVKD. The CDR3 here is CAISPPAGTSGYNEQFF.

The V gene is TRBV18, the J gene TRBJ1-5. The germline V gene has CDR1 KGHSH and CDR2 LQKENI. This CDR3 region has 13 residues. The CDR3 region is CASSTGTQMPQHF.

The chain is built from TRBV18 and TRBJ2-3. Germline CDR1 and CDR2: KGHSH and LQKENI. This CDR3 has 13 residues. CDR3 protein: CASSYAATDTQYF.

CDR3 residues: CASSLGRLGETQYF. The chain links TRBV5-1 to TRBJ2-5. CDR3 length equals 14 residues. Germline lookup yields CDR1 SGHRS and CDR2 YFSETQ.

This chain joins TRBV5-1 and TRBJ2-7. The CDR3 runs 13 residues. From germline, CDR1 is SGHRS and CDR2 YFSETQ. The CDR3 is CASSLDNYYEQYF.

This chain links TRBV12-3 or TRBV12-4 with TRBJ1-2. This CDR3 has 12 amino acids. The CDR3 region is CASSLQHYGYTF.

The rearrangement uses TRBV3-1 and TRBJ2-7; TCRdb proposes TRBD1, but this gene call is untestable without DNA. This CDR3 has 14 amino acids. Germline V lookup: CDR1 LGHDT, CDR2 YNNKEL (reference sequence). The CDR3 reads CASSQDRGLYEQYF.

The chain recombines TRBV6-5 with TRBJ2-2; without DNA, the TCRdb call of TRBD2 cannot be checked. The CDR3 spans 16 residues. Germline CDR1 is MNHEY and CDR2 is SVGAGI. This CDR3 reads CASSYSATSLPGELFF.

V usage is TRBV5-8 and J usage is TRBJ2-6; TCRdb picks TRBD1, but there is no DNA to check that call. Germline V gene data show CDR1 as SGHTS and CDR2 as YDEGEE. This CDR3 contains 13 residues. The CDR3 loop reads CASGTPGANVLTF.

The chain recombines TRBV20-1 with TRBJ1-2; TCRdb selects TRBD1, and the lack of DNA leaves this call unchecked. The CDR3 runs to 11 residues. Germline loops: CDR1 DFQATT, CDR2 SNEGSKA (reference sequence). The CDR3 sequence is CSAPDGDSFSF.

The chain couples TRBV15 to TRBJ2-1; TCRdb reports TRBD2, a call that lacks DNA to check it against. Germline CDR1 is LNHNV and CDR2 is YYDKDF (reference sequence). CDR3 size: 16 residues. The CDR3 loop is CATSRALAGGVDEQFF.

V gene TRBV19 combines with J gene TRBJ2-3. Germline V CDR1 and CDR2: LNHDA, SQIVND (reference sequence). The CDR3 extends over 14 amino acids. The CDR3 region is CASRSDSSTDTQYF. Combining the CDR3 with reference TRBV19 and TRBJ2-3 gives the whole variable domain DGGITQSPKYLFRKEGQNVTLSCEQNLNHDAMYWYRQDPGQGLRLIYYSQIVNDFQKGDIAEGYSVSREKKESFPLTVTSAQKNPTAFYLCASRSDSSTDTQYFGPGTRLTVL.

This chain joins TRBV27 and TRBJ2-3; there is no DNA to check the TCRdb D call of TRBD1. Germline V gives CDR1 MNHEY, CDR2 SMNVEV (reference sequence). The CDR3 is made up of 18 amino acids. The CDR3 spells CASSPLVGLASSTDTQYF.

CDR3 sequence reads: CASSVDLAGGTDTQYF. The chain links TRBV9 to TRBJ2-3. CDR3 length equals 16 residues. Germline V lookup: CDR1 SGDLS, CDR2 YYNGEE.

This sequence joins TRBV5-1 and TRBJ1-1; TCRdb names TRBD1, which stays unverified in the absence of DNA. The CDR3 spans 14 residues. Germline assignment: CDR1 SGHRS and CDR2 YFSETQ. Here the CDR3 reads CASSWFTGNTEAFF.

The J gene is TRBJ2-5, the V gene TRBV28; TCRdb indicates TRBD1, and absent DNA this call remains unverified. The CDR3 has 13 residues. Germline V CDR1 and CDR2: MDHEN, SYDVKM. The chain's CDR3 is CASSPPGGKTQYF.

This chain uses TRBV20-1 with TRBJ2-7; as DNA is missing, the TRBD1 call by TCRdb cannot be tested. Germline values: CDR1 DFQATT, CDR2 SNEGSKA (reference sequence). CDR3 size: 12 residues. The CDR3 region is CSASSGVYEQYF.

CDR3 region: CASSLLVRGGQETQYF. This rearrangement joins TRBV5-5 to TRBJ2-5; TCRdb returns TRBD1, unconfirmable since there is no DNA. This CDR3 contains 16 residues. Germline V lookup: CDR1 SGHKS, CDR2 YYEKEE (reference sequence). Together with reference TRBV5-5 and TRBJ2-5, the CDR3 gives the full variable domain: DAGVTQSPTHLIKTRGQQVTLRCSPISGHKSVSWYQQVLGQGPQFIFQYYEKEERGRGNFPDRFSARQFPNYSSELNVNALLLGDSALYLCASSLLVRGGQETQYFGPGTRLLVL.

This chain uses TRBV7-2 with TRBJ1-6. Looked up from germline, CDR1 is SGHTA and CDR2 is FQGNSA. CDR3 size: 12 residues. This chain's CDR3 is CASSQPGSPLHF.

V is TRBV19 and J is TRBJ1-6. The CDR3 extends over 16 amino acids. Germline V CDR1 and CDR2: LNHDA, SQIVND (reference sequence). The CDR3 protein is CASSTEGPLVGSPLHF.

The chain links TRBV10-3 to TRBJ2-4; TCRdb picks TRBD2, but there is no DNA to check that call. The germline CDR1 and CDR2 sequences are ENHRY and SYGVKD. CDR3 size: 13 residues. The CDR3 sequence: CAISDPALDIQYF.

The chain combines TRBV12-3 or TRBV12-4 with TRBJ2-2; TCRdb's D call of TRBD1 is untestable without DNA. The CDR3 totals 18 residues. CDR3 residues: CASSSILGQGLNTGELFF.

The rearrangement links TRBV5-1 to TRBJ1-6. In germline, CDR1 is SGHRS, CDR2 YFSETQ. There are 15 residues in the CDR3. CDR3 residues: CASRDSDGYNSPLHF. The full variable domain, with the rest looked up from reference TRBV5-1 and TRBJ1-6, is KAGVTQTPRYLIKTRGQQVTLSCSPISGHRSVSWYQQTPGQGLQFLFEYFSETQRNKGNFPGRFSGRQFSNSRSEMNVSTLELGDSALYLCASRDSDGYNSPLHFGNGTRLTVT.